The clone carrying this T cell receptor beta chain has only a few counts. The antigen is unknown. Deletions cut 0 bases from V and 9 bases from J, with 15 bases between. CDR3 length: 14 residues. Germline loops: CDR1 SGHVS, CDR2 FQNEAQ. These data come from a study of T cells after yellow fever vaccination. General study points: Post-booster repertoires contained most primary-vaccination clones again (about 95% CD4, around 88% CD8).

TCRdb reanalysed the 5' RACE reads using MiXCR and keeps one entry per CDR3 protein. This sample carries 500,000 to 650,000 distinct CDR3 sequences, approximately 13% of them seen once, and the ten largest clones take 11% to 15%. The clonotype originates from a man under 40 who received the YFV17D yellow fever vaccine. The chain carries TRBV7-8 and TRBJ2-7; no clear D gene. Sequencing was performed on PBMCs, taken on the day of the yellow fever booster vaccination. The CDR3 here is CASSLASRLPGQYF. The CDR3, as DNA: TGTGCCAGCAGCTTAGCGTCTCGGCTCCCGGGGCAGTACTTC.